This record covers a single T cell receptor (beta chain). Its antigen is not identified. Other DNA sequences in this specimen translate into the identical CDR3. The ends were cut back, 6 bases at V and 3 bases at J, with 12 bases in the middle. The CDR3 length is 13 residues. Germline lookup yields CDR1 SGHRS and CDR2 YFSETQ. Genomic DNA per cell subset filled all wells of several immunoSEQ plates. Using immunoSEQ multiplex PCR, the repertoire was profiled, and TCRdb retains in-frame clones only, with some absent. The sample has about 2.3 million clones; about nine tenths are singletons. The data were obtained in a study of shared clonotypes between healthy human individuals. Broader study findings: Rarefaction indicated that sorted-subset sequencing remained incomplete although depth was large. Clonotypes not shared had lower generation probabilities than those common to all four donors.

The V and J genes are TRBV5-1 and TRBJ1-2; D possibly corresponds to TRBD1 (5 bases). The sequence came from a man aged 18 to 35 in good health. Some clones in this sample may be carry-over from other donors' samples. Sequencing was performed on naive CD4+ T cells from PBMCs. Subset specified: CD45RA+ positively selected. CDR3: CASTFGGDYGYTF. In DNA form, the CDR3 reads TGCGCCAGCACCTTCGGGGGGGACTATGGCTACACCTTC. Full variable domain (rest looked up from reference TRBV5-1 and TRBJ1-2): KAGVTQTPRYLIKTRGQQVTLSCSPISGHRSVSWYQQTPGQGLQFLFEYFSETQRNKGNFPGRFSGRQFSNSRSEMNVSTLELGDSALYLCASTFGGDYGYTFGSGTRLTVV.